One sample yielded the 3 T cell receptor beta chains listed below, sequenced in a study of regulatory T cells in long-lasting Graves disease. As to time point: newly diagnosed GD, antithyroid drugs for less than 3 months. The TCR library was prepared using RNA isolated from PBMCs. TCR beta libraries were built with iRepertoire HTBI primers and Arm-PCR of CDR3 regions. In TCRdb, the multiplex PCR reads were re-called with MiXCR into one record per CDR3 protein. The profile covers 510,000 or so distinct CDR3 sequences, with 12% appearing a single time and 7.5% to 9% taken by the ten largest. The sample was also reused in another study, on T cells in Graves' hyperthyroidism and ophthalmopathy.

Sequencing was performed on peripheral blood mononuclear cells (PBMCs), taken at new diagnosis, from a patient treated with antithyroid drugs. These receptors came from a woman aged 30 to 39 with Graves disease.

This clonotype was counted at least ten times. The CDR3 DNA sequence: TGTGCCAGCTCACCCCTTGCCCCAGATACGCAGTATTTT. Translation gives CASSPLAPDTQYF. V is TRBV18 and J is TRBJ2-3, with D uncertain. Trimming shortened V by 3 bases and J by 4 bases, and 8 bases separated the two germline ends. CDR1 is KGHSH and CDR2 is LQKENI in the germline V gene. The CDR3 is 13 residues long.

This clonotype was seen only a few times. The chain uses TRBV19 and TRBJ2-1, with D tentatively TRBD1 (5 bases). Germline values: CDR1 LNHDA, CDR2 SQIVND (reference sequence). This CDR3 spans 15 amino acids. Trimming removed 0 bases at V and 3 bases at J, with 9 bases between. The CDR3 bases are TGTGCCAGTAGTATAGATTCCGGACACTACAATGAGCAGTTCTTC. The encoded protein is CASSIDSGHYNEQFF.

In this sample, this clonotype turned up many times. The V gene is TRBV27, the J gene TRBJ1-6, with TRBD1 identical over 9 bases. The V and J ends lost 4 bases and 7 bases, in that order; junction bases with no gene match: 2. The CDR3 has 14 residues. Germline CDR1 and CDR2: MNHEY and SMNVEV (reference sequence). This CDR3 is CASSYGTGNSPLHF. The CDR3 DNA is TGTGCCAGCAGTTACGGGACAGGGAATTCACCCCTCCACTTT.